This TCR beta chain was sequenced for a study of cytomegalovirus exposure and HLA in healthy donors. General study points: With high specificity and sensitivity, the classifier reportedly diagnosed cytomegalovirus status.

The PCR employed 60 Vbeta primers together with 13 Jbeta primers. The protocol was immunoSEQ multiplex PCR, while the TCRdb copy is restricted to in-frame clones and leaves out a portion. The table shows 91,000 or so clones, with roughly 72% occurring only once. As regards this clone: Its antigen is as yet unknown.

With V trimmed by 8 bases and J by 7 bases, 10 bases remained unmatched. The V gene's germline CDR1 is SGHTA and CDR2 FQGNSA. The CDR3 covers 13 residues. This sequence joins TRBV7-2 and TRBJ2-5; 7 bases are shared with TRBD2. The TCR sequence derives from a man aged 25 to 40 in good health and CMV-seropositive. Specimen: PBMCs. The CDR3 is CASGGGRGSTQYF. CDR3 coding DNA: TGTGCCAGCGGAGGTGGGAGGGGTTCGACCCAGTACTTC.